The TCR beta chain under discussion was sequenced for a study of response to subunit inactivated influenza vaccine. A remark on this clonotype: Its antigen is not known.

The J segment lost 5 bases and the V segment lost 6 bases, leaving 4 bases of the junction unmatched. Per the germline V gene, CDR1 is ENHRY and CDR2 is SYGVKD. CDR3 length: 13 amino acids. TCRdb re-called the RT-PCR reads with MiXCR, one entry per CDR3 protein. The sample lists hundreds of thousands of distinct CDR3 sequences, 25% seen once, with 1.5% to 2% in the top ten. The study, taken as a whole, reports: With each seasonal influenza vaccination, the authors suggested, few new T cells are recruited.

Sequenced material: CD4+ T cells sorted from PBMCs, taken about 5 days after vaccination. The chain combines TRBV10-3 with TRBJ1-1; TRBD1 agrees at 9 bases. This TCR was recovered from a man aged 45-65 years who received an inactivated influenza vaccine. In nucleotides, the CDR3 is TGTGCCATCAGGGGACAGGGTGGGACTGAAGCTTTCTTT. This codes for CAIRGQGGTEAFF.